These 2 T cell receptor beta chains were all obtained from the same sample, sequenced in a study of cytomegalovirus exposure and HLA in healthy donors. PCR employed 60 Vbeta and 13 Jbeta primers. Only in-frame clones appear in the TCRdb table, and some are missing; sequencing was by immunoSEQ multiplex PCR. The sample has 50,000 to 70,000 clones, roughly 60% seen once. Sequenced sample: PBMCs. The receptors derive from a man aged 25 to 40 in good health and CMV-seronegative.

On this clone: One end of the junction varies from germline; a read error may be responsible. The J gene is TRBJ2-3, the V gene TRBV4-2; 8 nucleotides match TRBD2. This CDR3 comprises 14 residues. Germline assignment: CDR1 LGHNA and CDR2 YNFKEQ. The CDR3 DNA reads TGTGCCAGCAGCCAAGGGACTAGCAGAGATACGCAGTATTTT. It codes for CASSQGTSRDTQYF.

This chain joins TRBV18 and TRBJ2-1; D remains unclear. Germline assignment: CDR1 KGHSH and CDR2 LQKENI. The CDR3 sequence is 13 residues long. V shed 4 bases and J shed 5 bases, with 9 bases lying between them. CDR3 sequence: CASSRARDNEQFF. In nucleotides, the CDR3 is TGTGCCAGCTCACGGGCCAGAGACAATGAGCAGTTCTTC.